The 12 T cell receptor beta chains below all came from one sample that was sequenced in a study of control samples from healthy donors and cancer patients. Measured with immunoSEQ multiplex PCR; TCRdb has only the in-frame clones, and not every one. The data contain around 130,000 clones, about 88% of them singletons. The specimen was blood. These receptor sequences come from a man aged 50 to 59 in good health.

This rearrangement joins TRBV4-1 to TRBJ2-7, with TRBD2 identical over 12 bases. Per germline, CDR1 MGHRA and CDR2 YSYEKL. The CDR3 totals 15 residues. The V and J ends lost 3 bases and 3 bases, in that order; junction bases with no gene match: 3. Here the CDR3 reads CASSHGLAGLYEQYF. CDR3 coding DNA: TGCGCCAGCAGCCACGGACTAGCGGGGCTCTACGAGCAGTACTTC.

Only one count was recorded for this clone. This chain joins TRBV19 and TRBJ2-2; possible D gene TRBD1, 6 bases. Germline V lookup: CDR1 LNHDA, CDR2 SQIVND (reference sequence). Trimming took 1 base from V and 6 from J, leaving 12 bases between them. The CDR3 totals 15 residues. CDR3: CASSIGFGTPGELFF. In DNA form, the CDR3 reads TGTGCCAGTAGTATAGGGTTCGGGACACCCGGGGAGCTGTTTTTT.

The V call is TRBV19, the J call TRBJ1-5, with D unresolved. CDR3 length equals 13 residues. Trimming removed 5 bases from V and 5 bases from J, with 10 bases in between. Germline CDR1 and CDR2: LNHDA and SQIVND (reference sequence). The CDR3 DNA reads TGTGCCAGTAGTCCGGGGTGGGATCAGCCCCAGCATTTT. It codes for CASSPGWDQPQHF. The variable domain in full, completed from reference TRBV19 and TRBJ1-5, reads DGGITQSPKYLFRKEGQNVTLSCEQNLNHDAMYWYRQDPGQGLRLIYYSQIVNDFQKGDIAEGYSVSREKKESFPLTVTSAQKNPTAFYLCASSPGWDQPQHFGDGTRLSIL.

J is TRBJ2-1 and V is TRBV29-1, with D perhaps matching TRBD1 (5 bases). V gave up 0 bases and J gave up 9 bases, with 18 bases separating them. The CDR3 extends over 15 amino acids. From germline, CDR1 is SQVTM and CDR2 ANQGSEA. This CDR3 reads CSVEDRRLGPGEQFF. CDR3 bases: TGCAGCGTTGAAGATCGACGGTTGGGGCCGGGTGAGCAGTTCTTC.

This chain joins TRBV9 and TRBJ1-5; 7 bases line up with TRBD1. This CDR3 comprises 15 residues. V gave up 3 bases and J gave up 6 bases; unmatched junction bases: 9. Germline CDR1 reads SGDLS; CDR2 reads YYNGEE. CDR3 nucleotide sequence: TGTGCCAGCAGCGCCGAAACAGGGGTCGGTCAGCCCCAGCATTTT. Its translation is CASSAETGVGQPQHF.

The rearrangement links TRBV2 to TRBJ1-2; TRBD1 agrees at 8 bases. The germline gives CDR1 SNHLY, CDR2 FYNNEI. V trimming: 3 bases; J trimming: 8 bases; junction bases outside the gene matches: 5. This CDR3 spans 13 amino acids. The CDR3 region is CASSEDRVRGYTF. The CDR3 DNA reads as TGTGCCAGCAGTGAGGACAGGGTTCGGGGCTACACCTTC.

CDR3 in amino acids: CASSPLGAGGGYTF. The CDR3 DNA follows: TGTGCCAGCAGCCCCTTAGGGGCAGGCGGCGGCTACACCTTC. The chain joins TRBV5-6 to TRBJ1-2; maybe TRBD1 (5 bases). V lost 4 bases and J lost 8, with 18 bases in between. Per the germline V gene, CDR1 is SGHDT and CDR2 is YYEEEE. The CDR3 is 14 residues long.

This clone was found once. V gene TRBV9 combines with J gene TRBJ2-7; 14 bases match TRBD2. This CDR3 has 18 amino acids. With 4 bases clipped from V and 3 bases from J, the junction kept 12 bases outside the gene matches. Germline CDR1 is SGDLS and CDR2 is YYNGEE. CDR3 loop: CASSPEEGLAGELYEQYF. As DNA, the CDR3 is TGTGCCAGCAGCCCGGAGGAGGGACTAGCGGGAGAGCTCTACGAGCAGTACTTC. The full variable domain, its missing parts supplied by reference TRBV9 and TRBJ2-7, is DSGVTQTPKHLITATGQRVTLRCSPRSGDLSVYWYQQSLDQGLQFLIQYYNGEERAKGNILERFSAQQFPDLHSELNLSSLELGDSALYFCASSPEEGLAGELYEQYFGPGTRLTVT.

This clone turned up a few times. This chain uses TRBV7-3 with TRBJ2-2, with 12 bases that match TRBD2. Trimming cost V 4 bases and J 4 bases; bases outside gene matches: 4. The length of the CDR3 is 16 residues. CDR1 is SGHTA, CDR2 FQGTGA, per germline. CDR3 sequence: CASSSSGGGLTGELFF. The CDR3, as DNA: TGTGCCAGCAGCTCTAGCGGGGGGGGCCTCACCGGGGAGCTGTTTTTT. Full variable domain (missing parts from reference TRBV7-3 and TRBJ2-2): GAGVSQTPSNKVTEKGKYVELRCDPISGHTALYWYRQSLGQGPEFLIYFQGTGAADDSGLPNDRFFAVRPEGSVSTLKIQRTERGDSAVYLCASSSSGGGLTGELFFGEGSRLTVL.

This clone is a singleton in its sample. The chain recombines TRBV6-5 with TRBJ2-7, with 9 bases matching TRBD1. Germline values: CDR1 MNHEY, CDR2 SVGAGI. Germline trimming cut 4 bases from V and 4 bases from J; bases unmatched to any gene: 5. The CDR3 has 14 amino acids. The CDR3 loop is CASSSGTGKYEQYF. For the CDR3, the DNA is TGTGCCAGCAGTTCCGGGACAGGGAAATACGAGCAGTACTTC.

The CDR3 reads CASSLHQGPSYEQYF. DNA of the CDR3: TGTGCCAGCAGCTTACACCAGGGCCCGTCCTACGAGCAGTACTTC. V gene TRBV7-8 combines with J gene TRBJ2-7; possible D gene TRBD1, 5 bases. Germline values: CDR1 SGHVS, CDR2 FQNEAQ. The CDR3 length is 15 residues. V lost 2 bases, J lost 1 base, and 12 bases lay in between.

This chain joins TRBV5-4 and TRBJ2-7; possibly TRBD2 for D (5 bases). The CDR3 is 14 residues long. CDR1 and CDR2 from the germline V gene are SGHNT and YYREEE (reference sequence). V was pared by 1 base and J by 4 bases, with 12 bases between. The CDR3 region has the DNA TGTGCCAGCAGCTTGACACTCGGGGTATACGAGCAGTACTTC. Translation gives CASSLTLGVYEQYF.